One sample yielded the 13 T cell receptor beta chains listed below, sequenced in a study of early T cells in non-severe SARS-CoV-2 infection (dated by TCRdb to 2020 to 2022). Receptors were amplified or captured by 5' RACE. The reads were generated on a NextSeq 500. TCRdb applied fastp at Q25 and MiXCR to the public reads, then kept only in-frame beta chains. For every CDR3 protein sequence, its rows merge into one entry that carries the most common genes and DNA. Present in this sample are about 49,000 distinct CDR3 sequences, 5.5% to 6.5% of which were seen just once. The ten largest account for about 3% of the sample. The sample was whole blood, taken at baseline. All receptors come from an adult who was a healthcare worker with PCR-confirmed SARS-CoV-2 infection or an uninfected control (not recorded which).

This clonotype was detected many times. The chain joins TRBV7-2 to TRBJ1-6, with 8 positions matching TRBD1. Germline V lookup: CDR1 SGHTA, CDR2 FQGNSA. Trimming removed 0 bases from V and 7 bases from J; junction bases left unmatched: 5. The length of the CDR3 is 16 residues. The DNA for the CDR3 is TGTGCCAGCAGCTTAGCTGGGGGACAGGCGAATTCACCCCTCCACTTT. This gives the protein CASSLAGGQANSPLHF.

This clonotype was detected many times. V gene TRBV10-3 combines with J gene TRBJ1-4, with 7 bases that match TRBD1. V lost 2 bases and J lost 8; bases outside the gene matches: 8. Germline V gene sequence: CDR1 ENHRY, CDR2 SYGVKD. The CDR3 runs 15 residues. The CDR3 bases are TGTGCCATCAGTGAGACCGACAGGGTTGGCGAAAAACTGTTTTTT. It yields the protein CAISETDRVGEKLFF.

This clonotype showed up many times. CDR3 DNA: TGCAGTGCTGGGTCCTCGGGCCCTAGCAATGAGCAGTTCTTC. This gives the protein CSAGSSGPSNEQFF. The chain links TRBV20-1 to TRBJ2-1; D unresolved. Trimming shortened V by 5 bases and J by 6 bases, and 17 bases separated the two germline ends. From germline, CDR1 is DFQATT and CDR2 SNEGSKA (reference sequence). This CDR3 is 14 amino acids long.

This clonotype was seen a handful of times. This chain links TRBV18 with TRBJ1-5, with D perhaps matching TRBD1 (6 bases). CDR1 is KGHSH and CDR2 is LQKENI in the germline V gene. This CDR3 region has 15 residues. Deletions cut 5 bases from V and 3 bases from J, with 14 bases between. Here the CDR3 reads CASSGGGQNNQPQHF. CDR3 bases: TGTGCCAGCTCAGGTGGGGGACAAAACAATCAGCCCCAGCATTTT.

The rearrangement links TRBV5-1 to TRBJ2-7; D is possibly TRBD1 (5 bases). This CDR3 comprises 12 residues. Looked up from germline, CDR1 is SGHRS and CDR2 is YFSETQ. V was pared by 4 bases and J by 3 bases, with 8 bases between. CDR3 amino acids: CASSGADYEQYF. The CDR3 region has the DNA TGCGCCAGCAGCGGGGCAGACTACGAGCAGTACTTC. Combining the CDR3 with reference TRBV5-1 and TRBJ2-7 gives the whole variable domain KAGVTQTPRYLIKTRGQQVTLSCSPISGHRSVSWYQQTPGQGLQFLFEYFSETQRNKGNFPGRFSGRQFSNSRSEMNVSTLELGDSALYLCASSGADYEQYFGPGTRLTVT.

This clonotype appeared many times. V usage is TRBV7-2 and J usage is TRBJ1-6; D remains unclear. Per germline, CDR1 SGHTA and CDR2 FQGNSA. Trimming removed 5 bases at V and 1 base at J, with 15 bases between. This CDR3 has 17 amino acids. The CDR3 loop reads CASSRQLSDSYNSPLHF. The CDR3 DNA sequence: TGTGCCAGCAGCCGGCAACTTTCTGATTCCTATAATTCACCCCTCCACTTT.

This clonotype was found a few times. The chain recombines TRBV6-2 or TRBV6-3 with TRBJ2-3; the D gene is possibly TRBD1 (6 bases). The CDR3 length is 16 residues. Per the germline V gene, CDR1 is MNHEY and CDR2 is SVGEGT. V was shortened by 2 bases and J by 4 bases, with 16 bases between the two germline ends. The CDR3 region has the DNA TGTGCCAGCAGTTACCATGGTAGGGGGAATGCAGATACGCAGTATTTT. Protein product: CASSYHGRGNADTQYF.

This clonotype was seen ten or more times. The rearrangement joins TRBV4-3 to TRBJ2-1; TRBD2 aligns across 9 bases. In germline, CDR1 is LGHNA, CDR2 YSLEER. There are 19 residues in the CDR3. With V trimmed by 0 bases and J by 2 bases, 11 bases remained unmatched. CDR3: CASSQDIGSGGHTYNEQFF. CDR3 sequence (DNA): TGCGCCAGCAGCCAAGATATAGGCAGCGGGGGGCATACCTACAATGAGCAGTTCTTC.

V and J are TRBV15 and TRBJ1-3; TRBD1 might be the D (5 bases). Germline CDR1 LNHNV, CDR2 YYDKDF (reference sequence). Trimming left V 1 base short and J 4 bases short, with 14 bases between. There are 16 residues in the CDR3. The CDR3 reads CATSRGDPLQGNTIYF. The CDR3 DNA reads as TGTGCCACCAGCAGAGGGGACCCCCTGCAAGGAAACACCATATATTTT.

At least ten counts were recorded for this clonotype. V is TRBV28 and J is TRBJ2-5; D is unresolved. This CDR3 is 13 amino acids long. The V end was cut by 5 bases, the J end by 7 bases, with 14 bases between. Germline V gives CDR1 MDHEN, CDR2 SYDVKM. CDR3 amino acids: CASSQPTVRTQYF. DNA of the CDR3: TGTGCCAGCAGTCAACCCACAGTGCGGACCCAGTACTTC.

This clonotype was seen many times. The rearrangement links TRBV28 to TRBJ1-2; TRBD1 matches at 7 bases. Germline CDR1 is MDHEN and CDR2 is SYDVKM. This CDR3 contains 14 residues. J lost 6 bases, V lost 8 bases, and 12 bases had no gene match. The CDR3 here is CASGYAPTGNGYTF. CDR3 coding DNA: TGTGCCAGCGGCTACGCCCCGACAGGGAATGGCTACACCTTC.

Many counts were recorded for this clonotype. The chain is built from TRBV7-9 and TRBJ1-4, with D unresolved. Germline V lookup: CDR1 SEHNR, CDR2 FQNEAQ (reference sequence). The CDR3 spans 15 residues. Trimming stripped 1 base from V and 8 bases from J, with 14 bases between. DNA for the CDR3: TGTGCCAGCAGCTTAGTGCCCCACGCGGAGGAAAAACTGTTTTTT. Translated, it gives CASSLVPHAEEKLFF.

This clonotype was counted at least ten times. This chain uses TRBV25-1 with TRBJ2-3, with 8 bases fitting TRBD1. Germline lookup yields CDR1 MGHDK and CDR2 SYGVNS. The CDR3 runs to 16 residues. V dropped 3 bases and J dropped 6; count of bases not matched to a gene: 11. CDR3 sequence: CASSDQTGAREDTQYF. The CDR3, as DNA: TGTGCCAGCAGTGACCAGACAGGGGCTCGCGAGGATACGCAGTATTTT.